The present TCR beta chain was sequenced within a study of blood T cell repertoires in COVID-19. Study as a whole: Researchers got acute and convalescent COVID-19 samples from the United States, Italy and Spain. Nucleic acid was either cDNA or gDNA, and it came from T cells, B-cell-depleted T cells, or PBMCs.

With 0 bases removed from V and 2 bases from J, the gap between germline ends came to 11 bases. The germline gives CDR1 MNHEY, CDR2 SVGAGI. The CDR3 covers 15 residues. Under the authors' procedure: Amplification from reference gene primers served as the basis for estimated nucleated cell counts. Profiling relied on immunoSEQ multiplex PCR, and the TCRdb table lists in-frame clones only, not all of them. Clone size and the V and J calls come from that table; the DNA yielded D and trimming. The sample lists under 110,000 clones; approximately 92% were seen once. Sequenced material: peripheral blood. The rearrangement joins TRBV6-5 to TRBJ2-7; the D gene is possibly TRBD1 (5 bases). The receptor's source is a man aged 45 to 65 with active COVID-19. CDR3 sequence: CASSYSGQQTYEQYF. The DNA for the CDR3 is TGTGCCAGCAGTTACTCGGGGCAGCAAACCTACGAGCAGTACTTC.